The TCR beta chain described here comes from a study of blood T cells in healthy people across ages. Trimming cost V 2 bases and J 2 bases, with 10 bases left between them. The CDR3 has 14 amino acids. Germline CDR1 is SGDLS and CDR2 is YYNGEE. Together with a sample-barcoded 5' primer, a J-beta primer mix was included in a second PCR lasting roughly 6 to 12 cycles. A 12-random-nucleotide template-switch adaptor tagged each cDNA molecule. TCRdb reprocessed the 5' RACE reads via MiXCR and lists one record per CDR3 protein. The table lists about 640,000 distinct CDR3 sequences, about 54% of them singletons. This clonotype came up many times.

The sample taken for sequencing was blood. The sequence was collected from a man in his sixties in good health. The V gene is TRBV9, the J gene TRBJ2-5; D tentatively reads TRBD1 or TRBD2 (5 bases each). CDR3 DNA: TGTGCCAGCAGCGTCGACTGGGGGCAAGAGACCCAGTACTTC. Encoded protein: CASSVDWGQETQYF.